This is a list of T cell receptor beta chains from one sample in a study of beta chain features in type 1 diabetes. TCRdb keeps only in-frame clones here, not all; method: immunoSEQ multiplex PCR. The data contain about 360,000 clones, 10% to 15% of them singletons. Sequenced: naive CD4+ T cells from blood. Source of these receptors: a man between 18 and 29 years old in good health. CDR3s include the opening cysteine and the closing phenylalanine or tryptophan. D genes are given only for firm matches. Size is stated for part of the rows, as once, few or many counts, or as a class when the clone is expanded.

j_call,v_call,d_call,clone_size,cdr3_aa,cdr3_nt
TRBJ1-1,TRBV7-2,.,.,CASSLGGGGAFF,TGTGCCAGCAGCTTGGGGGGCGGGGGAGCTTTCTTT
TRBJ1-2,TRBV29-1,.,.,CSVVSRFYGYTF,TGCAGCGTTGTCTCCAGATTCTATGGCTACACCTTC
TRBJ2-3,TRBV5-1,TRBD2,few,CASSGIWTSGRADTQYF,TGCGCCAGCAGCGGGATATGGACTAGCGGGAGGGCAGATACGCAGTATTTT
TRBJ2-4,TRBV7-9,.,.,CASSLVEGARAKNIQYF,TGTGCCAGCAGCTTAGTTGAAGGGGCCCGAGCCAAAAACATTCAGTACTTC
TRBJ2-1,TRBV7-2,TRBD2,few,CASSVQAGGSYNEQFF,TGTGCCAGCAGCGTACAAGCGGGGGGCTCCTACAATGAGCAGTTCTTC
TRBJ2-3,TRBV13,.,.,CAASMGRGRSTDTQYF,TGTGCCGCCAGCATGGGGAGAGGTCGGAGCACAGATACGCAGTATTTT
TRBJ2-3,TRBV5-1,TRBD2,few,CASSFGLAAYTDTQYF,TGCGCCAGCAGCTTCGGACTAGCGGCCTACACAGATACGCAGTATTTT
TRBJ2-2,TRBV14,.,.,CASSHRRGNTGELFF,TGTGCCAGCAGCCATCGACGGGGGAACACCGGGGAGCTGTTTTTT
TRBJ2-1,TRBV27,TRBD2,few,CASRIASGSYNEQFF,TGTGCCAGCAGAATTGCTAGCGGGAGTTACAATGAGCAGTTCTTC
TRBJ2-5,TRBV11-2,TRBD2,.,CASSLGTSGVSETQYF,TGTGCCAGCAGCCTAGGGACTAGCGGGGTGTCAGAGACCCAGTACTTC
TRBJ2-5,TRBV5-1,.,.,CASSPRTDRETQYF,TGCGCCAGCAGCCCTCGGACAGATCGGGAGACCCAGTACTTC
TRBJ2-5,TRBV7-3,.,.,CASSSQETQYF,TGTGCCAGCAGCTCGCAAGAGACCCAGTACTTC
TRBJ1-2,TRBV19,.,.,CASTVRGILGYTF,TGTGCCAGTACCGTCCGGGGGATTTTGGGCTACACCTTC
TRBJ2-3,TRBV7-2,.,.,CASSNRDSDTQYF,TGTGCCAGCAGCAATCGGGACTCAGATACGCAGTATTTT
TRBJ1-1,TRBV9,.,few,CASSVVMGLVAEAFF,TGTGCCAGCAGCGTAGTGATGGGGCTCGTCGCTGAAGCTTTCTTT
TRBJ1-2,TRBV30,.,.,CAWTGIRGLTNYGYTF,TGTGCCTGGACTGGAATTCGGGGTCTCACTAACTATGGCTACACCTTC
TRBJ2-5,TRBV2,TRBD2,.,CASSQLAAFAETQYF,TGTGCCAGCAGTCAACTAGCGGCCTTCGCGGAGACCCAGTACTTC
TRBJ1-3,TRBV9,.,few,CASSADSGNTIYF,TGTGCCAGCAGCGCAGACAGTGGAAACACCATATATTTT
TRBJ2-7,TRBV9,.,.,CASSVSGLGEREQYF,TGTGCCAGCAGCGTCTCCGGACTGGGCGAGCGAGAGCAGTACTTC
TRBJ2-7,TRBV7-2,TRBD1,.,CASSLVTGGSYEQYF,TGTGCCAGCAGCTTAGTGACAGGGGGGTCCTACGAGCAGTACTTC
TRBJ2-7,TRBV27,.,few,CASSPELSYEQYF,TGTGCCAGCAGTCCAGAATTGTCCTACGAGCAGTACTTC
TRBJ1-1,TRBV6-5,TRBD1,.,CASTRREGAAFF,TGTGCCAGCACCCGGCGGGAGGGGGCAGCTTTCTTT
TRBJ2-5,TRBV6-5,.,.,CASSRDLRETQYF,TGTGCCAGCAGTAGGGACTTGAGGGAGACCCAGTACTTC
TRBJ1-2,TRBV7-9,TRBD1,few,CASSRQGKVGGYTF,TGTGCCAGCAGCCGACAGGGGAAGGTTGGTGGCTACACCTTC
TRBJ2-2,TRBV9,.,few,CASTPWGKNTGELFF,TGTGCCAGCACCCCGTGGGGCAAAAACACCGGGGAGCTGTTTTTT
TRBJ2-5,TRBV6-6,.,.,CASSYSVLVQETQYF,TGTGCCAGCAGTTACTCGGTACTGGTCCAAGAGACCCAGTACTTC
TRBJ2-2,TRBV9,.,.,CASSVGGPGELFF,TGTGCCAGCAGCGTAGGGGGGCCCGGGGAGCTGTTTTTT
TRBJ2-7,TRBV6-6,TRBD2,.,CASSYSASGGSYEQYF,TGTGCCAGCAGTTACTCGGCTAGCGGGGGGTCTTACGAGCAGTACTTC
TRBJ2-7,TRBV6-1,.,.,CASSKLASYEQYF,TGTGCCAGCAGTAAATTGGCCTCCTACGAGCAGTACTTC
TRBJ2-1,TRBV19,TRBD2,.,CASTDPTSGRSYNEQFF,TGTGCCAGTACCGACCCCACTAGCGGGAGGTCCTACAATGAGCAGTTCTTC
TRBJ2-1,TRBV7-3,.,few,CASSFTGGLGYNEQFF,TGTGCCAGCAGCTTCACGGGGGGCCTGGGGTACAATGAGCAGTTCTTC
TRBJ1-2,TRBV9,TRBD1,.,CASSPGQGADYGYTF,TGTGCCAGCAGCCCCGGACAGGGGGCGGACTATGGCTACACCTTC
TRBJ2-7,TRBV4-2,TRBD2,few,CASSWSLAVSYEQYF,TGTGCCAGCAGCTGGTCTCTAGCGGTCTCCTACGAGCAGTACTTC
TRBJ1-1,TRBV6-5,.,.,CASSYTGNTEAFF,TGTGCCAGCAGTTACACTGGGAACACTGAAGCTTTCTTT
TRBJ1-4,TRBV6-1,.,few,CASKPGTTNEKLFF,TGTGCCAGCAAGCCCGGGACAACTAATGAAAAACTGTTTTTT
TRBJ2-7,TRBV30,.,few,CAWSVVAGLSYEQYF,TGTGCCTGGAGTGTAGTGGCTGGGCTCTCCTACGAGCAGTACTTC
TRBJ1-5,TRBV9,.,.,CASARDYSNQPQHF,TGTGCCAGCGCGAGAGATTATAGCAATCAGCCCCAGCATTTT
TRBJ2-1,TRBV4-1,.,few,CASSQESRQGGYNEQFF,TGCGCCAGCAGCCAAGAATCTCGACAGGGAGGCTACAATGAGCAGTTCTTC
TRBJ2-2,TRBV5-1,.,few,CASSLVGYPNTGELFF,TGCGCCAGCAGCTTGGTGGGCTACCCAAACACCGGGGAGCTGTTTTTT
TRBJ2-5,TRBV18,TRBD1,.,CASSQGERGQTQYF,TGTGCCAGCTCCCAGGGGGAACGCGGCCAGACCCAGTACTTC
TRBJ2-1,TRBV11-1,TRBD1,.,CASSSGQGLNEQFF,TGTGCCAGCAGCTCGGGACAGGGCTTAAATGAGCAGTTCTTC
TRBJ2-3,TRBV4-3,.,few,CASSQEMVTGTSTDTQYF,TGCGCCAGCAGCCAAGAGATGGTGACGGGGACTAGCACAGATACGCAGTATTTT
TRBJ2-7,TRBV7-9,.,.,CASSWKAGEVSYEQYF,TGTGCCAGCAGCTGGAAAGCAGGGGAAGTCTCCTACGAGCAGTACTTC
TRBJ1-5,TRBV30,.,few,CAWSVPIQSYFPSNQPQHF,TGTGCCTGGAGTGTACCAATTCAGTCTTATTTTCCTAGCAATCAGCCCCAGCATTTT
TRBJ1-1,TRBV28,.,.,CASLHRGTEAFF,TGTGCCAGTCTCCACCGGGGGACTGAAGCTTTCTTT
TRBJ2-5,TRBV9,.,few,CASSVGRGGLETQYF,TGTGCCAGCAGCGTAGGGCGTGGCGGATTGGAGACCCAGTACTTC
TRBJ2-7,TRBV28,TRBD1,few,CASGTGGYRYEQYF,TGTGCCAGCGGGACAGGGGGCTATCGGTACGAGCAGTACTTC
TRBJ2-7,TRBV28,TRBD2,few,CASIHGRGDYEQYF,TGTGCCAGCATTCATGGGCGGGGGGACTACGAGCAGTACTTC
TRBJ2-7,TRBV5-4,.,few,CASSLDRVINEQYF,TGTGCCAGCAGCTTGGACAGGGTTATCAACGAGCAGTACTTC
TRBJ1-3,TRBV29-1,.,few,CSVAPGGGNTIYF,TGCAGCGTCGCCCCCGGGGGGGGAAACACCATATATTTT
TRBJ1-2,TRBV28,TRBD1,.,CASSRTGRGYTF,TGTGCCAGCAGTAGGACAGGACGCGGCTACACCTTC
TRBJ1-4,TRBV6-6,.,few,CASSYSISNEKLFF,TGTGCCAGCAGTTACTCTATCAGTAATGAAAAACTGTTTTTT